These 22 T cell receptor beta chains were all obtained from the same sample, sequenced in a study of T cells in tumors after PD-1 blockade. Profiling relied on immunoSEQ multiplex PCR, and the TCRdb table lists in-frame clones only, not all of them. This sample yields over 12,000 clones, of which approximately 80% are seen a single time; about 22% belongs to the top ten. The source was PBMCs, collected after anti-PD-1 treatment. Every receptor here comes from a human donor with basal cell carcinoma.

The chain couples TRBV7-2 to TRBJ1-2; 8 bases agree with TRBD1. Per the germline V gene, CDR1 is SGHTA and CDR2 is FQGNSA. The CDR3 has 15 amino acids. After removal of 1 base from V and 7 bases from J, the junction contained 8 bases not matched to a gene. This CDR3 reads CASSLGTGRFGGYTF. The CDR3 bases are TGTGCCAGCAGCTTAGGGACAGGGAGGTTTGGTGGCTACACCTTC.

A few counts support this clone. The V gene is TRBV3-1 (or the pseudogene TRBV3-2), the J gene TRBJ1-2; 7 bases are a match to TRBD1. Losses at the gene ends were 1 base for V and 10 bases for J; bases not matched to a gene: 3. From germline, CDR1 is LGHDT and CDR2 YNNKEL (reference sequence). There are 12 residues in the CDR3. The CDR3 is CASSQGDRAYTF. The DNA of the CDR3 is TGTGCCAGCAGCCAAGGTGACAGGGCCTACACCTTC.

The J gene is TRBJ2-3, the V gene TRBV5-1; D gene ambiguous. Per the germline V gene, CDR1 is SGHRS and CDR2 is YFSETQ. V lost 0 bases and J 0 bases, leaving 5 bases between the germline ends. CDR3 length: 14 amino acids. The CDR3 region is CASSLVGSTDTQYF. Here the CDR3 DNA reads TGCGCCAGCAGCTTGGTCGGCAGCACAGATACGCAGTATTTT.

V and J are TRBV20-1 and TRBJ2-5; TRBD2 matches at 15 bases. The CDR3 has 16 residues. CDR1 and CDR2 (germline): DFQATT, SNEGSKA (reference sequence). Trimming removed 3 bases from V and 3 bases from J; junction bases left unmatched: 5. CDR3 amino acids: CSASAWTSGGEETQYF. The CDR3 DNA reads TGCAGTGCTAGTGCCTGGACTAGCGGGGGGGAAGAGACCCAGTACTTC.

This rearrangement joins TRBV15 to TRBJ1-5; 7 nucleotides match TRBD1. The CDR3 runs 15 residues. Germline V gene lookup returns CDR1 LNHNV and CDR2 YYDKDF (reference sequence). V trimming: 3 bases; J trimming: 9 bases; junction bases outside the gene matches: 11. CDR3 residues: CATSSPDRTEGPQHF. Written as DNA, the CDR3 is TGTGCCACCAGCAGCCCGGACAGGACGGAAGGGCCCCAGCATTTT.

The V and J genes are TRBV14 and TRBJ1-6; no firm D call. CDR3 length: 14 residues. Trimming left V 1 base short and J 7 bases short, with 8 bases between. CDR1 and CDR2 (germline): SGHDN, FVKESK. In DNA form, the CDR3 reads TGTGCCAGCAGCCAAGGCCGGGAAAATTCACCCCTCCACTTT. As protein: CASSQGRENSPLHF.

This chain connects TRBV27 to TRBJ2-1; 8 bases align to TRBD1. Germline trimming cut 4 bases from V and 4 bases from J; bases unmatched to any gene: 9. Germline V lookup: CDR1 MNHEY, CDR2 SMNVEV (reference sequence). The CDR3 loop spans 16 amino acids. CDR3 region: CASSYDQGARYNEQFF. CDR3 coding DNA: TGTGCCAGCAGTTACGACCAGGGGGCTCGGTACAATGAGCAGTTCTTC.

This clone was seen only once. DNA for the CDR3: TGTGCCAGCAGCTTACAGGGGGCGGAAAACATTCAGTACTTC. It yields the protein CASSLQGAENIQYF. The chain links TRBV7-9 to TRBJ2-4; TRBD1 matches 8 bases. Germline V gene data show CDR1 as SEHNR and CDR2 as FQNEAQ (reference sequence). Germline trimming cut 2 bases from V and 5 bases from J; bases unmatched to any gene: 2. The CDR3 loop spans 14 amino acids.

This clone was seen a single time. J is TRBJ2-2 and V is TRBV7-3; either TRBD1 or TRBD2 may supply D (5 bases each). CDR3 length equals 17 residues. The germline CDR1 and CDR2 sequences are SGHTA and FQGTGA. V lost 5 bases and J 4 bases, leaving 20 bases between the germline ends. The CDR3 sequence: CASSTQGQRTLTGELFF. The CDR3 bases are TGTGCCAGCAGCACTCAAGGACAACGGACTCTCACCGGGGAGCTGTTTTTT.

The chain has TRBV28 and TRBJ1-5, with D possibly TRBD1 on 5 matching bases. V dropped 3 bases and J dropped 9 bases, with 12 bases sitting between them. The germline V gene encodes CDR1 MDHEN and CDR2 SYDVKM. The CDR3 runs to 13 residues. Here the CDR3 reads CASSFQGSGPQHF. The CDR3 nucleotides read TGTGCCAGCAGTTTTCAGGGTAGCGGGCCCCAGCATTTT.

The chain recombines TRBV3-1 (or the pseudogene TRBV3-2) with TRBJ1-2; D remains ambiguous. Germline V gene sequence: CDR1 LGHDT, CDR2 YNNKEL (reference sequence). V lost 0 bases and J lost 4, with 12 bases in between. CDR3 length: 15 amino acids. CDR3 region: CASSQDTRTAYGYTF. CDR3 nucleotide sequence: TGTGCCAGCAGCCAAGATACTAGGACGGCCTATGGCTACACCTTC.

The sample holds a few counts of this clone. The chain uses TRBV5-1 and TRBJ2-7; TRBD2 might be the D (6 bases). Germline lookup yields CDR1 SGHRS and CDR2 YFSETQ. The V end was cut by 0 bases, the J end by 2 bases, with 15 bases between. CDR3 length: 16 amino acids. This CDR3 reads CASSLASVTGAYEQYF. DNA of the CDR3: TGCGCCAGCAGCTTGGCCTCGGTTACGGGGGCCTACGAGCAGTACTTC.

CDR3 protein: CASSRDRGPYSNQPQHF. The DNA of the CDR3 is TGTGCCAGCAGCCGGGACAGGGGGCCTTATAGCAATCAGCCCCAGCATTTT. The chain carries TRBV27 and TRBJ1-5, with 12 bases lining up with TRBD1. This CDR3 has 17 amino acids. CDR1 and CDR2 (germline): MNHEY, SMNVEV (reference sequence). V lost 6 bases and J lost 0; bases outside the gene matches: 6.

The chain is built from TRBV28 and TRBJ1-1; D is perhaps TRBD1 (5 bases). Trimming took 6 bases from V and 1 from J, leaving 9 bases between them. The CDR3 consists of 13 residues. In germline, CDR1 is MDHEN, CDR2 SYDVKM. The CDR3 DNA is TGTGCCAGCAGGGGGGTTCGGAACACTGAAGCTTTCTTT. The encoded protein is CASRGVRNTEAFF.

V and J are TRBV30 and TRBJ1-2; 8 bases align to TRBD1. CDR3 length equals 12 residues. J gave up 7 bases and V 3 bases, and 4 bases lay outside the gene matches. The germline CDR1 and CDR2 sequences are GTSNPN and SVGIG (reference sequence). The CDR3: CAWSPTGVGYTF. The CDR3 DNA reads TGTGCCTGGAGCCCGACAGGGGTTGGCTACACCTTC.

The CDR3: CASSFNSWDEQFF. The DNA for the CDR3 is TGCGCCAGCAGCTTCAATAGCTGGGATGAGCAGTTCTTC. The genes are TRBV10-1 and TRBJ2-1; D is ambiguous. V lost 6 bases to trimming and J lost 8 bases, with 14 bases between them. The CDR3 length is 13 residues. CDR1 is WNHNN, CDR2 SYGVQD, per germline (reference sequence).

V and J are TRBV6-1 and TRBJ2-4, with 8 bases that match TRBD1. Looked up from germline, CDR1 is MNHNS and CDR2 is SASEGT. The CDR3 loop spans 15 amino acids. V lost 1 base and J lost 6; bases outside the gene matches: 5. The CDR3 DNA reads TGTGCCAGCAGTGAAGGTGGACAGGGAGTAAACATTCAGTACTTC. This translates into CASSEGGQGVNIQYF.

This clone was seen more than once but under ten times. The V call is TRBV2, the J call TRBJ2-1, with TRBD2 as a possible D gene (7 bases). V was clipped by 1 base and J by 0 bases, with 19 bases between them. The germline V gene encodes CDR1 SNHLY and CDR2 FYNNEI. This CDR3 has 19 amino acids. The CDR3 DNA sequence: TGTGCCAGCAGTGAAGGGGGGGCGGGGGCGGGGAGCTCCTACAATGAGCAGTTCTTC. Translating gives CASSEGGAGAGSSYNEQFF.

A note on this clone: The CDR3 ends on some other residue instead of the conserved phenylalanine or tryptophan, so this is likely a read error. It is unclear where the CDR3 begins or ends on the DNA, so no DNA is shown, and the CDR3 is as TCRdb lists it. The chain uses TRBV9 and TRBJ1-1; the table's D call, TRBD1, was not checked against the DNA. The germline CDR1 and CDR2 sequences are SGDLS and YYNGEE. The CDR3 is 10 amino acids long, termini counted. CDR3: CASRVKQGVR.

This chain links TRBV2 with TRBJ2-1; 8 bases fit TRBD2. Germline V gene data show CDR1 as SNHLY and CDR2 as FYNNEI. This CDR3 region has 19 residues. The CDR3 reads CPRCYGGAGAGSSYNEQFF. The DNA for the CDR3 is TGTCCCCGCTGTTACGGGGGGGCGGGGGCGGGGAGCTCCTACAATGAGCAGTTCTTC.

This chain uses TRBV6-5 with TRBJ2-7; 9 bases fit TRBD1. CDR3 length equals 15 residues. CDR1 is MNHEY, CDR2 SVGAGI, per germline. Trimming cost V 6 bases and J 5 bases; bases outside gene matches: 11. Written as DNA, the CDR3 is TGTGCCAGCAGCGGGGAGACAGGGGGTTCCCACGAGCAGTACTTC. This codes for CASSGETGGSHEQYF.

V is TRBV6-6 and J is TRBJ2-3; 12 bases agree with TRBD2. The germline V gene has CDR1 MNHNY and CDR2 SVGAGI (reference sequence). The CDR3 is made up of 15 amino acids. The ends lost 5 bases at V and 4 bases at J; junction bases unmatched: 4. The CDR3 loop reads CASSLAGGQADTQYF. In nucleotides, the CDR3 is TGTGCCAGCAGTCTAGCGGGGGGGCAAGCAGATACGCAGTATTTT.